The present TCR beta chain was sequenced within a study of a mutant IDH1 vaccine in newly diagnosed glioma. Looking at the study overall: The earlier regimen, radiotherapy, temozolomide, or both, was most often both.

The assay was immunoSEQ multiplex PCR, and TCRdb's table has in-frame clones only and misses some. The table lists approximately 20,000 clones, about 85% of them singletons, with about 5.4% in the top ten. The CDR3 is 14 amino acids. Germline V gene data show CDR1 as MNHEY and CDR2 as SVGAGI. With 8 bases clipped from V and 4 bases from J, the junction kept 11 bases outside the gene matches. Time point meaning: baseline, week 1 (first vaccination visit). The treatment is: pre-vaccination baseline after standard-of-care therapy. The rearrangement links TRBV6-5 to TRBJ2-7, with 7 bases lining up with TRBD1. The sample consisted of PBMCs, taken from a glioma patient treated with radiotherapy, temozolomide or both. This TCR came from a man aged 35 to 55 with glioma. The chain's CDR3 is CASYRQGVPYEQYF. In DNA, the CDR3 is TGTGCCAGCTATCGTCAGGGGGTCCCATACGAGCAGTACTTC.